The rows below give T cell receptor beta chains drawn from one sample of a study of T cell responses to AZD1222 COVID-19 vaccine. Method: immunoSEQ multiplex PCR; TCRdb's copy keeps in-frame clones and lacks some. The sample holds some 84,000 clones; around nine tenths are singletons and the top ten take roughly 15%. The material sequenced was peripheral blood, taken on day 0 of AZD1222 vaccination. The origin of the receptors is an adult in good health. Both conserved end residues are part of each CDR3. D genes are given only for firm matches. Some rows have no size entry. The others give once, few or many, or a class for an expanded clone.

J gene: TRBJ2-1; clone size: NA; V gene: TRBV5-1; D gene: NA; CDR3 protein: CASSSESNEQFF; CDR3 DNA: TGCGCCAGCAGCTCGGAGAGCAATGAGCAGTTCTTC
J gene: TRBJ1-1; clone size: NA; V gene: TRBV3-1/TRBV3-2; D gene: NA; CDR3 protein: CASSQPNTEAFF; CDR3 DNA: TGTGCCAGCAGCCAACCAAACACTGAAGCTTTCTTT
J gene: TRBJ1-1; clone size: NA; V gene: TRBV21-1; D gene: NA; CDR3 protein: CASSILPTGLETEAFF; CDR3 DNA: TGTGCCAGCAGCATATTACCGACAGGTCTTGAGACTGAAGCTTTCTTT
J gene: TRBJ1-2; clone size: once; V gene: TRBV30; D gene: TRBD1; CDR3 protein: CAWTTGDLYYGYTF; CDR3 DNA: TGTGCCTGGACTACAGGGGATTTGTACTATGGCTACACCTTC
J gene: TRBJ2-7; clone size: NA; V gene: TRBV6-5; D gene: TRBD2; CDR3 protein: CASSQLAQSSYEQYF; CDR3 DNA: TGTGCCAGCAGTCAACTAGCGCAGAGCTCCTACGAGCAGTACTTC
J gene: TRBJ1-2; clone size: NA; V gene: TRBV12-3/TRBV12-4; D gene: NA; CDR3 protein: CASSPGNYGYTF; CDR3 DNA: TGTGCCAGCAGTCCCGGAAACTATGGCTACACCTTC
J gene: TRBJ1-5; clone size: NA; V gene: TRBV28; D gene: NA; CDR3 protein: CASSFPSTANQPQHF; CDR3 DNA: TGTGCCAGCAGTTTCCCCTCGACTGCAAATCAGCCCCAGCATTTT
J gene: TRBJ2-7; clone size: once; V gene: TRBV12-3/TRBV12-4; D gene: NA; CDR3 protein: CASSPHYEQYF; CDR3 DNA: TGTGCCAGCAGTCCCCACTACGAGCAGTACTTC
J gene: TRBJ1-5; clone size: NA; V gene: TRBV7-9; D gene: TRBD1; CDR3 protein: CASSVRQGSEINQPQHF; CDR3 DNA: TGTGCCAGCAGCGTACGACAGGGGTCGGAAATCAATCAGCCCCAGCATTTT
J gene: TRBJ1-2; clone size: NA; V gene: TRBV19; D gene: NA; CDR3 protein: CASSLRPLSYGYTF; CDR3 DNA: TGTGCCAGTAGTCTCCGACCGCTATCATATGGCTACACCTTC
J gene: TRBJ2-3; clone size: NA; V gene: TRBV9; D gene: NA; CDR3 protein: CASSLRQAPTDTQYF; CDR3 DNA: TGTGCCAGCAGCCTCCGTCAGGCCCCCACAGATACGCAGTATTTT